Following are 28 T cell receptor beta chains from one sample sequenced in a study of post-analysis software for immune sequencing data. Whole-study results and caveats: Compared with controls, patients had more of about five TRBV segments, including TRBV5-6, TRBV5-1 and TRBV20-1.

Antigens for these TCRs are unknown. Incorporated into the TCR beta cDNA libraries were unique molecular identifiers, which served to reduce PCR and sequencing biases. One entry per CDR3 protein results from TCRdb running MiXCR on the PCR reads. Found here are some 690,000 distinct CDR3 sequences, about 27% of them singletons; the top ten hold more than 0.55%. Sequencing was carried out using blood. The receptors here all came from a girl between 5 and 17 years old with multiple sclerosis.

As to this clonotype: With a much larger clone just one base away, this may be a read error. The gene calls are TRBV7-9 and TRBJ2-5, with a possible D match to TRBD2 (6 bases). Germline-derived CDR1 and CDR2 are SEHNR and FQNEAQ (reference sequence). This CDR3 has 13 amino acids. The V end was cut by 4 bases, the J end by 5 bases, with 11 bases between. CDR3 sequence reads: CASSSLGGETQYF. The CDR3 DNA sequence: TGTGCCAGCAGCTCCCTTGGGGGGGAGACCCAGTACTTC.

The chain joins TRBV28 to TRBJ2-5, with D maybe TRBD1 (6 bases). The CDR3 runs to 16 residues. The V end was cut by 7 bases, the J end by 5 bases, with 23 bases between. Germline CDR1 and CDR2: MDHEN and SYDVKM. CDR3 in DNA: TGTGCCAGCACAACTCTTAGGGGGAGTGAGGGGGAGACCCAGTACTTC. The encoded protein is CASTTLRGSEGETQYF.

The chain links TRBV25-1 to TRBJ1-1, with a weak D call TRBD1 (5 bases). V gave up 4 bases and J gave up 4 bases, with 19 bases separating them. The CDR3 extends over 16 amino acids. Germline-derived CDR1 and CDR2 are MGHDK and SYGVNS. The CDR3 region is CASSARDARRVTEAFF. CDR3 nucleotide sequence: TGTGCCAGCAGTGCCCGGGACGCTAGACGGGTCACTGAAGCTTTCTTT.

This clonotype has ten or more counts. The gene calls are TRBV9 and TRBJ2-3; 7 bases are shared with TRBD2. This CDR3 has 17 residues. The trim removed 4 bases at V and 8 bases at J, leaving 19 bases unmatched. CDR1 is SGDLS, CDR2 YYNGEE, per germline. CDR3 bases: TGTGCCAGCAGCCCCAGGGCCGTGGCGGGAGTGGTGGGTACGCAGTATTTT. As protein: CASSPRAVAGVVGTQYF.

With respect to this clonotype: At one of its ends the junction is not consistent with the germline gene, which may arise from a read error. The CDR3 reads CVTSMESGVGNEQFF. CDR3 in DNA: TGTGTCACCAGCATGGAGTCCGGGGTTGGTAATGAGCAGTTCTTC. This chain links TRBV15 with TRBJ2-1; possible D gene TRBD2, 5 bases. The CDR3 consists of 15 residues. The germline CDR1 and CDR2 sequences are LNHNV and YYDKDF (reference sequence).

J is TRBJ2-5 and V is TRBV2, with D perhaps matching TRBD2 (6 bases). CDR3 length: 14 residues. The germline V gene has CDR1 SNHLY and CDR2 FYNNEI. Trimming removed 7 bases at V and 1 base at J, with 13 bases between. Here the CDR3 DNA reads TGTGCCAGCACGGGACCTAGCGTCCAAGAGACCCAGTACTTC. Translation gives CASTGPSVQETQYF.

This clonotype has more than one count but fewer than ten. The chain carries TRBV29-1 and TRBJ2-1, with 7 bases aligning to TRBD2. Germline V gives CDR1 SQVTM, CDR2 ANQGSEA. V lost 3 bases and J lost 4; bases outside the gene matches: 9. This CDR3 contains 15 residues. CDR3 amino acids: CSVDRASGRYNEQFF. In nucleotides, the CDR3 is TGCAGCGTTGATAGGGCTAGCGGTCGTTACAATGAGCAGTTCTTC.

The V and J genes are TRBV29-1 and TRBJ1-1, with no clear D. Trimming stripped 7 bases from V and 4 bases from J, with 10 bases between. Germline-derived CDR1 and CDR2 are SQVTM and ANQGSEA. The CDR3 extends over 11 amino acids. CDR3 DNA: TGCAGCGGGGAGGAGGGCACTGAAGCTTTCTTT. As protein: CSGEEGTEAFF. Full variable domain (remainder filled in from reference TRBV29-1 and TRBJ1-1): SAVISQKPSRDICQRGTSLTIQCQVDSQVTMMFWYRQQPGQSLTLIATANQGSEATYESGFVIDKFPISRPNLTFSTLTVSNMSPEDSSIYLCSGEEGTEAFFGQGTRLTVV.

This clonotype was seen more than once but under ten times. The V and J genes are TRBV27 and TRBJ1-2; TRBD1 aligns across 7 bases. J was trimmed by 7 bases and V by 5 bases; bases with no gene match: 4. The CDR3 has 12 residues. Germline V gene data show CDR1 as MNHEY and CDR2 as SMNVEV (reference sequence). The CDR3 region is CASSRDRIGYTF. For the CDR3, the DNA is TGTGCCAGCAGTCGGGACAGAATTGGCTACACCTTC.

The chain couples TRBV4-1 to TRBJ1-1; D unclear. V lost 2 bases and J 3 bases, leaving 16 bases between the germline ends. CDR1 is MGHRA and CDR2 is YSYEKL in the germline V gene. This CDR3 spans 16 amino acids. For the CDR3, the DNA is TGCGCCAGCAGCCAACGTAGGCCGGGTAGGGACACTGAAGCTTTCTTT. Protein: CASSQRRPGRDTEAFF.

As regards this clonotype: This clone may be a read error of a much larger clone one base away. The CDR3 loop reads CSSRQTSFSEQYF. CDR3 nucleotide sequence: TGTTCCAGCAGGCAAACTAGTTTCTCCGAGCAGTACTTC. V is TRBV6-5 and J is TRBJ2-7; a possible D gene is TRBD2 (5 bases). This CDR3 has 13 amino acids. Germline CDR1 is MNHEY and CDR2 is SVGAGI.

The chain carries TRBV7-8 and TRBJ1-2, with D possibly TRBD1 on 5 matching bases. The CDR3 totals 14 residues. The V gene lost 5 bases and the J gene lost 2 bases, with 12 bases spanning the gap. Germline V gives CDR1 SGHVS, CDR2 FQNEAQ. This CDR3 reads CASSQTDQNYGYTF. The CDR3 DNA follows: TGTGCCAGCAGCCAGACAGACCAAAACTATGGCTACACCTTC.

This clonotype was observed a few times. The chain employs TRBV9 and TRBJ1-1; D call uncertain. Trimming removed 7 bases at V and 2 bases at J, with 15 bases between. This CDR3 has 14 residues. Germline loops: CDR1 SGDLS, CDR2 YYNGEE. CDR3 protein: CASRQLAHNTEAFF. The CDR3 coding sequence is TGTGCCAGCCGCCAACTGGCTCACAACACTGAAGCTTTCTTT.

This clonotype was picked up many times. The chain couples TRBV20-1 to TRBJ2-1; no clear D gene. The V end lost 0 bases, the J end lost 4 bases, and 10 bases lay between the germline ends. Germline V CDR1 and CDR2: DFQATT, SNEGSKA (reference sequence). The length of the CDR3 is 14 residues. CDR3 loop: CSARDPDQYNEQFF. CDR3 DNA: TGCAGTGCTAGAGACCCCGACCAGTACAATGAGCAGTTCTTC.

V usage is TRBV29-1 and J usage is TRBJ1-2; D is perhaps TRBD1 (5 bases). The germline V gene encodes CDR1 SQVTM and CDR2 ANQGSEA. The CDR3 has 12 amino acids. V lost 7 bases and J 6 bases, leaving 15 bases between the germline ends. The CDR3, as DNA: TGCAGCGGTTATGGGGCAGAGGATGGCTACACCTTC. Its translation: CSGYGAEDGYTF.

The chain is built from TRBV6-5 and TRBJ1-2, with a tentative D call TRBD1 (5 bases). The CDR3 spans 13 residues. Germline V gene sequence: CDR1 MNHEY, CDR2 SVGAGI. V was shortened by 7 bases and J by 3 bases, with 12 bases between the two germline ends. The CDR3 nucleotides are TGTGCCAGCACCTTCGGGGGATACTATGGCTACACCTTC. This gives the protein CASTFGGYYGYTF.

The chain links TRBV6-6 to TRBJ2-1, with TRBD2 matching 10 bases. The CDR3 extends over 16 amino acids. V trimming: 6 bases; J trimming: 6 bases; junction bases outside the gene matches: 11. From germline, CDR1 is MNHNY and CDR2 SVGAGI (reference sequence). The CDR3 reads CASSSTGTSERNEQFF. DNA for the CDR3: TGTGCCAGCAGCTCCACCGGGACTAGCGAACGCAATGAGCAGTTCTTC.

The chain couples TRBV6-2 or TRBV6-3 to TRBJ1-2, with TRBD1 identical over 7 bases. J gave up 0 bases and V 2 bases, and 0 bases lay outside the gene matches. Germline CDR1 reads MNHEY; CDR2 reads SVGEGT. The CDR3 sequence is 14 residues long. In DNA form, the CDR3 reads TGTGCCAGCAGTTACGGGACAGCTAACTATGGCTACACCTTC. This encodes CASSYGTANYGYTF.

The chain is built from TRBV6-5 and TRBJ1-6, with TRBD1 as a possible D gene (6 bases). Trimming removed 0 bases at V and 2 bases at J, with 17 bases between. CDR1 is MNHEY and CDR2 is SVGAGI in the germline V gene. The CDR3 consists of 19 residues. This chain's CDR3 is CASSYSPGATPTYNSPLHF. The DNA of the CDR3 is TGTGCCAGCAGTTACTCACCGGGGGCCACCCCCACCTATAATTCACCCCTCCACTTT.

The gene calls are TRBV24-1 and TRBJ2-1; no firm D call. CDR1 and CDR2 (germline): KGHDR, SFDVKD. V gave up 5 bases and J gave up 5 bases, with 15 bases separating them. This CDR3 has 15 residues. The CDR3 DNA reads TGTGCCACCAGTGTGTTGGCGGATTTTAACAATGAGCAGTTCTTC. Translation gives CATSVLADFNNEQFF.

The chain carries TRBV20-1 and TRBJ2-5; maybe TRBD2 (5 bases). The CDR3 loop spans 13 amino acids. CDR1 DFQATT and CDR2 SNEGSKA come from the germline V gene (reference sequence). The V end was cut by 6 bases, the J end by 13 bases, with 24 bases between. For the CDR3, the DNA is TGCAGTGCGCCGATCATTACTAGTTGGTCGCCGTACTTC. Translated: CSAPIITSWSPYF.

In this sample, this clonotype turned up a few times. The J gene is TRBJ2-5, the V gene TRBV20-1, with 8 positions matching TRBD2. In germline, CDR1 is DFQATT, CDR2 SNEGSKA (reference sequence). The CDR3 has 16 amino acids. V gave up 3 bases and J gave up 4 bases; unmatched junction bases: 13. The CDR3 is CSARAFGGGRGETQYF. CDR3 DNA sequence: TGCAGTGCTAGGGCTTTTGGCGGGGGGCGGGGAGAGACCCAGTACTTC.

CDR3 in amino acids: CASSSAGDRSYEQYF. The CDR3 nucleotides read TGTGCCAGCAGCTCGGCTGGGGACCGATCCTACGAGCAGTACTTC. This rearrangement joins TRBV5-5 to TRBJ2-4, with D perhaps matching TRBD1 or TRBD2 (5 bases each). The end of the DNA aligns better with TRBJ2-7, so the J call may be wrong. This CDR3 is built from 15 residues. CDR1 and CDR2 (germline): SGHKS, YYEKEE (reference sequence).

Note on this clonotype: Possible read error: a much larger clone is one base away. The chain carries TRBV5-5 and TRBJ2-3, with D tentatively TRBD2 (6 bases). The CDR3 sequence is 16 residues long. The germline V and J ends were trimmed by 6 bases and 1 base, with 18 bases remaining between them. Germline CDR1 reads SGHKS; CDR2 reads YYEKEE (reference sequence). The CDR3 DNA reads as TGTGCCAGCAACCCCGTTGGAGGGGCCGGCACAGATACGCAGTATTTT. This sequence encodes CASNPVGGAGTDTQYF.

This clonotype occurred a few times. The V call is TRBV28, the J call TRBJ2-4, with D tentatively TRBD1 (5 bases). Trimming took off 3 bases at V and 3 bases at J, with 12 bases between the two ends. This CDR3 contains 15 residues. Germline assignment: CDR1 MDHEN and CDR2 SYDVKM. The CDR3 reads CASSFQGWGKNIQYF. The CDR3, as DNA: TGTGCCAGCAGTTTCCAGGGATGGGGCAAAAACATTCAGTACTTC.

The chain couples TRBV4-3 to TRBJ1-2; weak D call: TRBD1 (5 bases). V gave up 0 bases and J gave up 8 bases, with 19 bases separating them. The CDR3 consists of 16 residues. Germline V gene lookup returns CDR1 LGHNA and CDR2 YSLEER. This CDR3 is CASSQDGHGAGTGYTF. CDR3 DNA sequence: TGCGCCAGCAGCCAAGATGGTCATGGGGCGGGTACGGGCTACACCTTC.

The chain combines TRBV29-1 with TRBJ1-2; D is possibly TRBD1 (5 bases). The CDR3 covers 14 residues. V lost 2 bases to trimming and J lost 4 bases, with 14 bases between them. Germline V gene sequence: CDR1 SQVTM, CDR2 ANQGSEA. CDR3 DNA sequence: TGCAGCGTTGAAAGGGCAGGGCTGGGCTATGGCTACACCTTC. Amino acids: CSVERAGLGYGYTF.

At least ten counts were recorded for this clonotype. The junction shows a germline mismatch at one end, possibly a read error. The chain combines TRBV3-1 with TRBJ2-5; TRBD2 aligns across 8 bases. The CDR3 has 12 residues. From germline, CDR1 is LGHDT and CDR2 YNNKEL (reference sequence). The CDR3 bases are TGCGCCAGCAGCCAGCGGGGGGAGACCCAGTACTTC. This translates into CASSQRGETQYF.